The 20 T cell receptor beta chains below all came from one sample that was sequenced in a study of blood T cell repertoires in COVID-19. TCRdb's copy holds only in-frame clones and misses some; the assay was immunoSEQ multiplex PCR. The data hold some 240,000 clones, with about 79% observed a single time. The sequencing input was peripheral blood. These receptors all come from a woman between 40 and 55 years old who had recovered from COVID-19.

The CDR3 protein is CASSQASGGNTIYF. CDR3 bases: TGTGCCAGCAGCCAAGCTTCGGGGGGAAACACCATATATTTT. The chain combines TRBV3-1 (or the pseudogene TRBV3-2) with TRBJ1-3, with D hard to call. This CDR3 spans 14 amino acids. CDR1 and CDR2 (germline): LGHDT, YNNKEL (reference sequence). Trimming cost V 1 base and J 4 bases, with 8 bases left between them.

The V gene is TRBV5-6, the J gene TRBJ2-1; the match to TRBD1 covers 7 bases. V gave up 4 bases and J gave up 2 bases; unmatched junction bases: 9. CDR1 SGHDT and CDR2 YYEEEE come from the germline V gene. The CDR3 is 16 amino acids. CDR3 in amino acids: CASSPTTGSTYNEQFF. CDR3 DNA: TGTGCCAGCAGCCCTACGACAGGGAGTACCTACAATGAGCAGTTCTTC.

The rearrangement uses TRBV7-9 and TRBJ2-5; a weak D match, TRBD1 (6 bases). Germline V gene lookup returns CDR1 SEHNR and CDR2 FQNEAQ (reference sequence). V lost 3 bases and J lost 6, with 17 bases in between. This CDR3 is built from 15 residues. CDR3 in amino acids: CASSFFQVQGQTQYF. The CDR3 DNA sequence: TGTGCCAGCAGCTTTTTCCAGGTTCAGGGGCAGACCCAGTACTTC.

This clone appeared a few times. V gene TRBV19 combines with J gene TRBJ1-5, with D maybe TRBD1 (6 bases). This CDR3 has 16 amino acids. Germline V gene data show CDR1 as LNHDA and CDR2 as SQIVND (reference sequence). Trimming took off 10 bases at V and 3 bases at J, with 22 bases between the two ends. The CDR3 sequence is CATGGQSTDFNQPQHF. The CDR3 DNA sequence: TGTGCCACTGGAGGACAGTCGACCGACTTCAATCAGCCCCAGCATTTT.

This chain uses TRBV25-1 with TRBJ2-2; tentative D call: TRBD2 (5 bases). V was clipped by 5 bases and J by 3 bases, with 13 bases between them. Germline values: CDR1 MGHDK, CDR2 SYGVNS. This CDR3 is built from 15 residues. CDR3 sequence reads: CASSPLTGYTGELFF. Written as DNA, the CDR3 is TGTGCCAGCAGTCCACTGACGGGGTACACCGGGGAGCTGTTTTTT. The full variable domain, in which reference TRBV25-1 and TRBJ2-2 provide the parts outside the CDR3, is EADIYQTPRYLVIGTGKKITLECSQTMGHDKMYWYQQDPGMELHLIHYSYGVNSTEKGDLSSESTVSRIRTEHFPLTLESARPSHTSQYLCASSPLTGYTGELFFGEGSRLTVL.

The J gene is TRBJ2-5, the V gene TRBV4-1; the match to TRBD2 covers 9 bases. The tail of the sequence fits TRBJ2-7 better, so the J call may be wrong. Germline V gene data show CDR1 as MGHRA and CDR2 as YSYEKL. The CDR3 is 16 residues long. CDR3 coding DNA: TGCGCCAGCAGCCAAGAACTAGCGGGTGCTTTCTACGAGCAGTACTTC. Residues: CASSQELAGAFYEQYF.

The CDR3, as DNA: TGTGCCAGCTCACCTGGACAGAGGCTGAACACTGAAGCTTTCTTT. It yields the protein CASSPGQRLNTEAFF. This rearrangement joins TRBV18 to TRBJ1-1; maybe TRBD1 (6 bases). V shed 3 bases and J shed 0 bases, with 11 bases lying between them. CDR1 and CDR2 from the germline V gene are KGHSH and LQKENI. CDR3 size: 15 residues.

The chain employs TRBV21-1 and TRBJ2-6; the D call of TRBD1 is as the table states it, not checked on the DNA. TRBV21-1 is deemed a pseudogene. The CDR3 is made up of 17 amino acids. CDR3 in DNA: TGTGCCAGCGATGTCCCGGGACAGGGGTCTGGGGCCAACGTCCTGACTTTC. Translated, it gives CASDVPGQGSGANVLTF.

The chain employs TRBV3-1 (or the pseudogene TRBV3-2) and TRBJ1-5; tentative D call: TRBD1 (5 bases). Germline CDR1 LGHDT, CDR2 YNNKEL (reference sequence). CDR3 length equals 15 residues. The V gene lost 1 base and the J gene lost 2 bases, with 9 bases spanning the gap. The CDR3 loop reads CASSQAARGNQPQHF. The DNA of the CDR3 is TGTGCCAGCAGCCAAGCAGCCAGGGGCAATCAGCCCCAGCATTTT.

This rearrangement joins TRBV5-1 to TRBJ1-1; perhaps TRBD1 as D (6 bases). There are 14 residues in the CDR3. The germline V gene has CDR1 SGHRS and CDR2 YFSETQ. Trimming stripped 5 bases from V and 0 bases from J, with 11 bases between. This CDR3 is CASRKDSLNTEAFF. The CDR3 coding sequence is TGCGCCAGCAGAAAGGACAGCTTGAACACTGAAGCTTTCTTT.

This rearrangement joins TRBV10-3 to TRBJ1-2, with D tentatively TRBD1 (5 bases). The CDR3 is 14 residues long. Trimming took off 3 bases at V and 4 bases at J, with 12 bases between the two ends. The germline CDR1 and CDR2 sequences are ENHRY and SYGVKD. The CDR3 region is CAISDPGGTYGYTF. CDR3 sequence (DNA): TGTGCCATCAGTGATCCCGGGGGAACCTATGGCTACACCTTC.

The chain carries TRBV18 and TRBJ1-5; 8 nucleotides match TRBD1. Germline loops: CDR1 KGHSH, CDR2 LQKENI. CDR3 size: 15 residues. J was trimmed by 2 bases and V by 5 bases; bases with no gene match: 5. CDR3 in DNA: TGTGCCAGCTCAACAGGACAGGGTGGCAATCAGCCCCAGCATTTT. Translating it yields CASSTGQGGNQPQHF.

The chain combines TRBV11-3 with TRBJ1-3; D uncertain. V was trimmed by 4 bases and J by 0 bases, leaving 4 bases between them. Germline CDR1 is SGHNT and CDR2 is YENEEA. The CDR3 runs 13 residues. CDR3 in DNA: TGTGCCAGCAGCTCTAGCTCTGGAAACACCATATATTTT. Its translation is CASSSSSGNTIYF.

This rearrangement joins TRBV5-5 to TRBJ2-7; 9 bases are shared with TRBD1. CDR1 is SGHKS, CDR2 YYEKEE, per germline (reference sequence). The CDR3 spans 16 residues. V was clipped by 4 bases and J by 0 bases; unmatched bases: 8. The CDR3 loop reads CASSRGQGSLSYEQYF. DNA for the CDR3: TGTGCCAGCAGCAGAGGACAGGGGTCTCTCTCCTACGAGCAGTACTTC.

This clone occurred once. V gene TRBV7-2 combines with J gene TRBJ1-1; perhaps TRBD1 as D (6 bases). The germline V gene has CDR1 SGHTA and CDR2 FQGNSA. This CDR3 comprises 16 residues. V gave up 3 bases and J gave up 0 bases, with 14 bases separating them. The CDR3: CASSLYQGMMNTEAFF. The CDR3 DNA reads TGTGCCAGCAGCTTGTATCAGGGGATGATGAACACTGAAGCTTTCTTT.

The rearrangement links TRBV6-6 to TRBJ1-1; 7 bases fit TRBD1. The CDR3 extends over 14 amino acids. The V gene's germline CDR1 is MNHNY and CDR2 SVGAGI (reference sequence). J gave up 0 bases and V 2 bases, and 0 bases lay outside the gene matches. The CDR3 protein is CASSYGQVNTEAFF. CDR3 in DNA: TGTGCCAGCAGTTACGGACAGGTGAACACTGAAGCTTTCTTT.

The J gene is TRBJ1-1, the V gene TRBV30, with D perhaps matching TRBD1 (5 bases). The CDR3 spans 12 residues. Between the trimmed V and J ends, which lost 4 bases and 7 bases, there was a span of 13 bases. Per the germline V gene, CDR1 is GTSNPN and CDR2 is SVGIG (reference sequence). The CDR3 here is CAWTSGFGEAFF. The CDR3 DNA reads as TGTGCCTGGACCTCAGGGTTTGGTGAAGCTTTCTTT. Complete variable domain (other parts from reference TRBV30 and TRBJ1-1): SQTIHQWPATLVQPVGSPLSLECTVEGTSNPNLYWYRQAAGRGLQLLFYSVGIGQISSEVPQNLSASRPQDRQFILSSKKLLLSDSGFYLCAWTSGFGEAFFGQGTRLTVV.

This sequence joins TRBV9 and TRBJ2-1; 10 positions match TRBD2. The V segment lost 4 bases and the J segment 4 bases; nucleotides outside the gene matches: 5. CDR1 is SGDLS, CDR2 YYNGEE, per germline. The CDR3 covers 15 residues. The CDR3 DNA is TGTGCCAGCAGCATAAGCGGGGGGGAGTACAATGAGCAGTTCTTC. It codes for CASSISGGEYNEQFF.

The V and J genes are TRBV21-1 and TRBJ1-1; the DNA was not compared with TRBD1, the D call given in the table. TRBV21-1 is deemed a pseudogene. This CDR3 spans 17 amino acids. CDR3 sequence (DNA): TGTGCCAGCAGCATAAGTCGTGACAGGGGTTTAAACACTGAAGCTTTCTTT. Translated: CASSISRDRGLNTEAFF.

The chain joins TRBV30 to TRBJ2-1; 9 positions match TRBD2. V lost 8 bases to trimming and J lost 5 bases; unmatched junction nucleotides: 13. This CDR3 region has 15 residues. Per the germline V gene, CDR1 is GTSNPN and CDR2 is SVGIG (reference sequence). CDR3 residues: CAGEQIAGENNEQFF. Written as DNA, the CDR3 is TGTGCCGGAGAACAAATAGCGGGGGAGAACAATGAGCAGTTCTTC.